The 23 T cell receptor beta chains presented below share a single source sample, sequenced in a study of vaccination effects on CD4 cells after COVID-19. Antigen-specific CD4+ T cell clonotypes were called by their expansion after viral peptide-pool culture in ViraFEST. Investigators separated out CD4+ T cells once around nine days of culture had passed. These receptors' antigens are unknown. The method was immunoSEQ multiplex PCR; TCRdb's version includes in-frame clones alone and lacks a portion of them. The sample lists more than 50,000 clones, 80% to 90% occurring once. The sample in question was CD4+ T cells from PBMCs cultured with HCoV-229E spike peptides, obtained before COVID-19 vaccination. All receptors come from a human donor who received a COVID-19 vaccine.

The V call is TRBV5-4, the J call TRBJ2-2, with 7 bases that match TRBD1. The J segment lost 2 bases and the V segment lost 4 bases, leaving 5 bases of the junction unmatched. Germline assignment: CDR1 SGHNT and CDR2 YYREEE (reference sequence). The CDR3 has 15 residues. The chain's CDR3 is CASSQTGTNTGELFF. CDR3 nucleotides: TGTGCCAGCAGCCAGACAGGGACCAACACCGGGGAGCTGTTTTTT.

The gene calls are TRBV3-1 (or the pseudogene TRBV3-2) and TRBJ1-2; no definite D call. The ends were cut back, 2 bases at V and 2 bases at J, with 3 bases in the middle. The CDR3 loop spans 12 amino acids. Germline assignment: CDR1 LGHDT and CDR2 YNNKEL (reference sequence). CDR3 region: CASSQLNYGYTF. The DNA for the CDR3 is TGTGCCAGCAGCCAATTGAACTATGGCTACACCTTC.

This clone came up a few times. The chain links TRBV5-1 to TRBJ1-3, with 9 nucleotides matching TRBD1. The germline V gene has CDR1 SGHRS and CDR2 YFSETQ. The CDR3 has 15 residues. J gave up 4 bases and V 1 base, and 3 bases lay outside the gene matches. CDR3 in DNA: TGCGCCAGCAGCTTGTCCGGGACAGGGGGAAACACCATATATTTT. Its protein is CASSLSGTGGNTIYF.

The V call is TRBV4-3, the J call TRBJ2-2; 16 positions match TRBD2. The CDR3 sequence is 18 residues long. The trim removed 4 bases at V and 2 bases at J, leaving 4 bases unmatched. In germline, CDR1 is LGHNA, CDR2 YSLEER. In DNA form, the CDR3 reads TGCGCCAGCAGCCTGGGACTAGCGGGGGGGGACAACACCGGGGAGCTGTTTTTT. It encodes CASSLGLAGGDNTGELFF.

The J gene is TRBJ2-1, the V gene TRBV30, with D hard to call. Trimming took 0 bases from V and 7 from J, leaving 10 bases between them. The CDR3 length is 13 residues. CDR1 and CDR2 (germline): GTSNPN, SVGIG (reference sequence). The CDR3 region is CAWSVPPVNEQFF. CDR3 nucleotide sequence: TGTGCCTGGAGTGTACCGCCGGTAAATGAGCAGTTCTTC. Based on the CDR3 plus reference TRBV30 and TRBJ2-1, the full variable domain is SQTIHQWPATLVQPVGSPLSLECTVEGTSNPNLYWYRQAAGRGLQLLFYSVGIGQISSEVPQNLSASRPQDRQFILSSKKLLLSDSGFYLCAWSVPPVNEQFFGPGTRLTVL.

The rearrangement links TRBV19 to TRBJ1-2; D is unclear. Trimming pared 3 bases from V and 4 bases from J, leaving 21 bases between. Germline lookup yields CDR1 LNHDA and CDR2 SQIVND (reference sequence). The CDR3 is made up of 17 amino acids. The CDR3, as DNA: TGTGCCAGTAGTATTGAATTATTAACGCGAGTTGGCTATGGCTACACCTTC. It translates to CASSIELLTRVGYGYTF.

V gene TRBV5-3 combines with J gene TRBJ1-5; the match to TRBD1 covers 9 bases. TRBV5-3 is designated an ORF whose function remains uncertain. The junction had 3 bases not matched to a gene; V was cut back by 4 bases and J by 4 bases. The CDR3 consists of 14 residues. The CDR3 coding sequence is TGTGCCAGAAGCGAGGACAGGGGTAATCAGCCCCAGCATTTT. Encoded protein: CARSEDRGNQPQHF.

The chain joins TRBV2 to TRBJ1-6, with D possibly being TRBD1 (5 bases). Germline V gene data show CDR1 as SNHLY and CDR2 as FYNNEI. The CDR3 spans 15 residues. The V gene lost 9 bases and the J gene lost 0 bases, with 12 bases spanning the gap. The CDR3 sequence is CASSGASSYNSPLHF. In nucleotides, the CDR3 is TGTGCCAGTTCCGGGGCTAGCTCCTATAATTCACCCCTCCACTTT.

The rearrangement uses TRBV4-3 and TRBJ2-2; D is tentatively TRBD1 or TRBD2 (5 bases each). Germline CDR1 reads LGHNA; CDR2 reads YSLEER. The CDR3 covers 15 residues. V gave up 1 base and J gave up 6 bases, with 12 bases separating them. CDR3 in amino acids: CASSQALVGAGELFF. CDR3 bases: TGCGCCAGCAGCCAAGCTCTGGTGGGGGCCGGGGAGCTGTTTTTT.

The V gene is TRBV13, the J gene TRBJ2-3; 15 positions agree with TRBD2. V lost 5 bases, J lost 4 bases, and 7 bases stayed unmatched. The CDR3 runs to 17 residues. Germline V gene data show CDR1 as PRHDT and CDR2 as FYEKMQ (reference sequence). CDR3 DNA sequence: TGTGCCAGCAGCCAAACTTGGACTAGCGGGGGGGCAGATACGCAGTATTTT. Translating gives CASSQTWTSGGADTQYF.

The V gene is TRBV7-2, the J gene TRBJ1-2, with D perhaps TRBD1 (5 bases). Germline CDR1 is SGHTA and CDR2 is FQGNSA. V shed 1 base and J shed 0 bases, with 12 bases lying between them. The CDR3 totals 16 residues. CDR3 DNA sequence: TGTGCCAGCAGCTTAGGACAGCTTACCTCTAACTATGGCTACACCTTC. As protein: CASSLGQLTSNYGYTF.

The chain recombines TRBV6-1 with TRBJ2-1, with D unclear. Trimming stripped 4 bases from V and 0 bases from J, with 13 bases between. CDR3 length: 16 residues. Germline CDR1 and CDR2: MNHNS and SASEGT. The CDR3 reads CASSAPSRPSYNEQFF. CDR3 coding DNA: TGTGCCAGCAGTGCCCCTTCGCGTCCCTCCTACAATGAGCAGTTCTTC.

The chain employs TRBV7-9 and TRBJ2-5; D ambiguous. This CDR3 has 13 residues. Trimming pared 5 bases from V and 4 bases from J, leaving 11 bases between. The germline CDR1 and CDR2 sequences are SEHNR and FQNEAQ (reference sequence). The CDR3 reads CASSRPAIETQYF. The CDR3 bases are TGTGCCAGCAGCCGACCGGCCATAGAGACCCAGTACTTC. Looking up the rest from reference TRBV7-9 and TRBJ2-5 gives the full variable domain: DTGVSQNPRHKITKRGQNVTFRCDPISEHNRLYWYRQTLGQGPEFLTYFQNEAQLEKSRLLSDRFSAERPKGSFSTLEIQRTEQGDSAMYLCASSRPAIETQYFGPGTRLLVL.

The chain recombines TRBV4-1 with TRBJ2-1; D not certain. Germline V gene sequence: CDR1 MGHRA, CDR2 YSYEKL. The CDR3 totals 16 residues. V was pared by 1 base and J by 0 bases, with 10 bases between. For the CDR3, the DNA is TGCGCCAGCAGCCAAGGGACCCCTAGCTCCTACAATGAGCAGTTCTTC. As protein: CASSQGTPSSYNEQFF.

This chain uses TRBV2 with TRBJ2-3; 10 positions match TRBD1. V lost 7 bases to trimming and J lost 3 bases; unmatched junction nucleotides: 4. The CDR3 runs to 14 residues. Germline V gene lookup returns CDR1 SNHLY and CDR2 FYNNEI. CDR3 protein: CASNPGQGTDTQYF. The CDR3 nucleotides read TGTGCCAGCAATCCGGGACAGGGGACAGATACGCAGTATTTT.

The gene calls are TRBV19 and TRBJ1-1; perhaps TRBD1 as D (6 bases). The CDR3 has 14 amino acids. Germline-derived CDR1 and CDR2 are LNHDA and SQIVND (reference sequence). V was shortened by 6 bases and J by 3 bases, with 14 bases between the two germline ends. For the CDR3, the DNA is TGTGCCAGTAGCGGACGGGACACCGACACTGAAGCTTTCTTT. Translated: CASSGRDTDTEAFF.

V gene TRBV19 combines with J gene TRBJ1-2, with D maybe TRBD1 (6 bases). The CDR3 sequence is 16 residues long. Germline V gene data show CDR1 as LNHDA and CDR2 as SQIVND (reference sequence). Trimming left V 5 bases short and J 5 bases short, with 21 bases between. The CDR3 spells CASSFRAGGAGYGYTF. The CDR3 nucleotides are TGTGCCAGTAGTTTCCGGGCCGGGGGCGCTGGGTATGGCTACACCTTC.

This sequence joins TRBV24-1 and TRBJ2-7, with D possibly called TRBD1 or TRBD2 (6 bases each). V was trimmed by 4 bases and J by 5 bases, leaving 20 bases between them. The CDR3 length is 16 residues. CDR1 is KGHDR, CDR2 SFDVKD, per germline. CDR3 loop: CATSDPHGPEGDEQYV. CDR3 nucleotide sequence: TGTGCCACCAGTGACCCTCACGGCCCGGAGGGGGACGAGCAGTACGTC.

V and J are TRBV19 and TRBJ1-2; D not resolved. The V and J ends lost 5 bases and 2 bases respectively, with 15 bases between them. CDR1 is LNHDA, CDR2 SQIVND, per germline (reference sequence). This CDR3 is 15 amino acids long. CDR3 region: CASSSQSTGNYGYTF. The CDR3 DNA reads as TGTGCCAGTAGTTCCCAATCGACGGGGAACTATGGCTACACCTTC. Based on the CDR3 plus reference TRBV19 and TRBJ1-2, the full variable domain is DGGITQSPKYLFRKEGQNVTLSCEQNLNHDAMYWYRQDPGQGLRLIYYSQIVNDFQKGDIAEGYSVSREKKESFPLTVTSAQKNPTAFYLCASSSQSTGNYGYTFGSGTRLTVV.

CDR3 loop: CASRAGTGQPQHF. The CDR3 DNA reads TGCGCCAGCAGGGCCGGGACAGGGCAGCCCCAGCATTTT. The chain uses TRBV10-2 and TRBJ1-5; 9 bases align to TRBD1. The CDR3 extends over 13 amino acids. The germline gives CDR1 WSHSY, CDR2 SAAADI. Trimming took 6 bases from V and 7 from J; bases not matched to a gene: 4.

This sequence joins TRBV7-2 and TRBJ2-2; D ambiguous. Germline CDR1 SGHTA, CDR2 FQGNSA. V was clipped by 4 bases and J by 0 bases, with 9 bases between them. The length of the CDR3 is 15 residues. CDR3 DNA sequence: TGTGCCAGCAGCTCGAGGACGGCGAACACCGGGGAGCTGTTTTTT. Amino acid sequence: CASSSRTANTGELFF.

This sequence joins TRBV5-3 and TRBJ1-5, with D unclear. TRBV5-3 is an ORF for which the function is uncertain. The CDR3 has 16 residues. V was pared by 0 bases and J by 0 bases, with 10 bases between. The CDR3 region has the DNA TGTGCCAGAAGCTTGGTATCTTTGCCTAGCAATCAGCCCCAGCATTTT. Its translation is CARSLVSLPSNQPQHF.

This chain's CDR3 is CASSVDGGYSGNTIYF. The CDR3, as DNA: TGTGCCAGCAGCGTAGACGGAGGGTACTCTGGAAACACCATATATTTT. The chain employs TRBV9 and TRBJ1-3; no firm D call. Per the germline V gene, CDR1 is SGDLS and CDR2 is YYNGEE. Trimming took off 0 bases at V and 0 bases at J, with 10 bases between the two ends. There are 16 residues in the CDR3.